This paragraph covers one T cell receptor (beta chain) sequence. These data belong to a study of T cell changes during pregnancy in multiple sclerosis. Sequenced by immunoSEQ multiplex PCR; TCRdb stores in-frame clones only, minus some. The table records 51,000 or so clones, 93% of them present only once. This CDR3 contains 15 residues. V lost 1 base and J 6 bases, leaving 13 bases between the germline ends. Germline CDR1 and CDR2: LNHDA and SQIVND (reference sequence). The chain joins TRBV19 to TRBJ1-5, with D perhaps TRBD1 (5 bases). This sequence originates from a female donor with multiple sclerosis, enrolled in a pregnancy study. Here the sequenced sample was peripheral blood, taken in the second trimester of pregnancy. This CDR3 reads CASSIGGGGRQPQHF. DNA of the CDR3: TGTGCCAGTAGTATAGGGGGCGGGGGTCGTCAGCCCCAGCATTTT.